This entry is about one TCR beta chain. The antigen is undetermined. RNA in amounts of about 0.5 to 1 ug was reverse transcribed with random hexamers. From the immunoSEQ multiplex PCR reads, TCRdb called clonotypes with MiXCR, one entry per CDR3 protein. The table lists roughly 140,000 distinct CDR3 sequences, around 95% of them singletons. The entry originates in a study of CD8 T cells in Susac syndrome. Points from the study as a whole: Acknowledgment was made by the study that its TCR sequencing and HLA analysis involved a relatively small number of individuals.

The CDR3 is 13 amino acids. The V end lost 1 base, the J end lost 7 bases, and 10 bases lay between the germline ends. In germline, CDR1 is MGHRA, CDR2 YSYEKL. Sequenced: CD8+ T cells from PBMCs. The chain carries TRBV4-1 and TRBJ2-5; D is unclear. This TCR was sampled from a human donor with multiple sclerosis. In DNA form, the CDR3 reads TGCGCCAGCAGCCAAGGAGCCCTAAGGACCCAGTACTTC. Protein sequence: CASSQGALRTQYF.